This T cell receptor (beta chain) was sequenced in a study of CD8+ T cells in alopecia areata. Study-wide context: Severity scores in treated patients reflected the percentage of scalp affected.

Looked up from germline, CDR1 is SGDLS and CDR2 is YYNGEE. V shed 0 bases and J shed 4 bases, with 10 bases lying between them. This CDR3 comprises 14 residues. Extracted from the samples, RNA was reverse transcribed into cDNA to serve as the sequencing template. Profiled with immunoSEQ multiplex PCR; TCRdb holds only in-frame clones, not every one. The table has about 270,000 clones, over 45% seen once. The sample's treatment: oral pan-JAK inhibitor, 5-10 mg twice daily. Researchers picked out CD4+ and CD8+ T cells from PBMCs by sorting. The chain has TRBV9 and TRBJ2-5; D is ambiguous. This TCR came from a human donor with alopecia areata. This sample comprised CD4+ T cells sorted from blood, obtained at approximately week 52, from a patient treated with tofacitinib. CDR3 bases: TGTGCCAGCAGCGTAGACCCACGGGTAGAGACCCAGTACTTC. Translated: CASSVDPRVETQYF.